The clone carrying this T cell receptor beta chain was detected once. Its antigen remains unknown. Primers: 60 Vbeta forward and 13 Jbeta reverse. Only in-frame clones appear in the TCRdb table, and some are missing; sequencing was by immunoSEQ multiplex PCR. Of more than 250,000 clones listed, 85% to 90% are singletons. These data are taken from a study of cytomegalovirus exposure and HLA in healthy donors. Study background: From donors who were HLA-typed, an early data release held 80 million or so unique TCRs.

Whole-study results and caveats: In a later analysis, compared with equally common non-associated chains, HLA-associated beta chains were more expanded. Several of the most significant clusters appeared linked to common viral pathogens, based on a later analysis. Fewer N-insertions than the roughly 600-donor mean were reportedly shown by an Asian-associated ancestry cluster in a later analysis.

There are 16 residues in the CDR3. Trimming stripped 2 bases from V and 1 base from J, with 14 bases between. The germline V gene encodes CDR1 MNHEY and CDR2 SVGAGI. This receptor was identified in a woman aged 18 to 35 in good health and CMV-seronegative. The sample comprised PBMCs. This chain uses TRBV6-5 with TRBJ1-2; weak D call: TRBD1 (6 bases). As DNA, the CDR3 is TGTGCCAGCAGTTACAAGTCGACAGGTGATAACTATGGCTACACCTTC. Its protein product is CASSYKSTGDNYGYTF.